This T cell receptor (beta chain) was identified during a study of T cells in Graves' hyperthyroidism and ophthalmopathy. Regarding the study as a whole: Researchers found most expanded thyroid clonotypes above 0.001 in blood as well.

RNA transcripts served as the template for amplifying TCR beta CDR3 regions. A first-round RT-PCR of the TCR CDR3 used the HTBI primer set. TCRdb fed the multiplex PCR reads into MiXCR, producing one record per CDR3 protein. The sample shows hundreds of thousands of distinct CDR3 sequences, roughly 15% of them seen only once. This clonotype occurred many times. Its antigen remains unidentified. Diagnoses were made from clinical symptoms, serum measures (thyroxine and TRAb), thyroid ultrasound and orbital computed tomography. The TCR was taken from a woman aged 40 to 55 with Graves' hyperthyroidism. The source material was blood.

The CDR3 sequence is CASSQERTVQETQYF. Written as DNA, the CDR3 is TGTGCCAGCAGCCAAGAAAGGACAGTCCAAGAGACCCAGTACTTC. The rearrangement links TRBV14 to TRBJ2-5, with D maybe TRBD1 (6 bases). Trimming pared 0 bases from V and 1 base from J, leaving 9 bases between. Germline V gene sequence: CDR1 SGHDN, CDR2 FVKESK. The CDR3 loop spans 15 amino acids.